The table lists the clone carrying this T cell receptor (beta chain) with a few counts. These data belong to a study of identical twins. Trimming removed 3 bases at V and 6 bases at J, with 6 bases between. The V gene's germline CDR1 is SQVTM and CDR2 ANQGSEA. The CDR3 runs to 11 residues. TCRdb redid the calling of the 5' RACE reads with MiXCR, one entry per CDR3 protein. The data contain about 920,000 distinct CDR3 sequences, 12% of them singletons. The same sample was also studied in work on yellow fever vaccine responses in identical twins.

This rearrangement joins TRBV29-1 to TRBJ2-4; D is unclear. Sequencing was performed on PBMCs. This clonotype was obtained from a woman in her late teens or twenties in good health. CDR3 region: CSVEVRNIQYF. The CDR3 DNA reads TGCAGCGTTGAGGTCAGAAACATTCAGTACTTC.